This TCR beta chain is from a study of siplizumab effects on memory and regulatory T cells. Data came from immunoSEQ multiplex PCR; TCRdb stores just in-frame clones and leaves some out. The table shows approximately 110,000 clones, with about 91% occurring only once. This CDR3 is built from 14 residues. Unmatched junction bases numbered 5, after V lost 4 bases and J lost 8 bases. CDR1 and CDR2 (germline): SEHNR, FQNEAQ (reference sequence). This chain connects TRBV7-9 to TRBJ1-4, with 9 bases matching TRBD1. The sample taken for sequencing was Tregs sorted from blood. The origin of this receptor is a human donor in good health. The CDR3 sequence: CASSSWTGVEKLFF. The CDR3 nucleotides are TGTGCCAGCAGCTCGTGGACAGGGGTCGAAAAACTGTTTTTT.